This entry lists 11 T cell receptor beta chains sequenced from one sample in a study of T cell responses to AZD1222 COVID-19 vaccine. Assay used: immunoSEQ multiplex PCR; TCRdb lists only in-frame clones, some missing. The sample contains roughly 150,000 clones, more than 85% of which appear only once. The sample was peripheral blood, taken 28 days after the second AZD1222 dose. The receptor set was obtained from an adult who received the AZD1222 COVID-19 vaccine.

The genes are TRBV7-2 and TRBJ2-7, with 7 positions matching TRBD1. The V gene end was trimmed by 0 bases and the J gene end by 2 bases; junction bases not matched to a gene: 1. CDR3 length equals 14 residues. Germline CDR1 SGHTA, CDR2 FQGNSA. As DNA, the CDR3 is TGTGCCAGCAGCTTAGCCGGGACAGCCTACGAGCAGTACTTC. As protein: CASSLAGTAYEQYF.

V is TRBV6-6 and J is TRBJ1-1; a possible D gene is TRBD1 (5 bases). The CDR3 is 15 amino acids. Trimming removed 2 bases from V and 4 bases from J, with 14 bases in between. From germline, CDR1 is MNHNY and CDR2 SVGAGI (reference sequence). The CDR3 loop reads CASSYGGLSTTEAFF. CDR3 coding DNA: TGTGCCAGCAGTTACGGGGGACTCTCGACCACTGAAGCTTTCTTT.

The chain is built from TRBV28 and TRBJ2-1; a weak D match, TRBD2 (6 bases). The CDR3 contains 14 residues. Deletions cut 4 bases from V and 8 bases from J, with 15 bases between. From germline, CDR1 is MDHEN and CDR2 SYDVKM. The CDR3 spells CASSSRDFLDEQFF. The CDR3 nucleotides are TGTGCCAGCAGTTCGCGGGACTTTCTTGATGAGCAGTTCTTC.

The rearrangement uses TRBV28 and TRBJ2-5; TRBD1 agrees at 9 bases. This CDR3 has 17 residues. Germline assignment: CDR1 MDHEN and CDR2 SYDVKM. V lost 6 bases to trimming and J lost 4 bases; unmatched junction nucleotides: 15. CDR3 sequence: CASRNTYSDRGIETQYF. In nucleotides, the CDR3 is TGTGCCAGCAGAAACACCTACAGCGACAGGGGGATAGAGACCCAGTACTTC.

V and J are TRBV4-2 and TRBJ2-1; TRBD2 matches 8 bases. Unmatched junction bases numbered 3, after V lost 4 bases and J lost 10 bases. This CDR3 is 12 amino acids long. CDR1 LGHNA and CDR2 YNFKEQ come from the germline V gene. In DNA form, the CDR3 reads TGTGCCAGCAGCCTTAGCGGGATCGAGCAGTTCTTC. Translated: CASSLSGIEQFF.

CDR3 protein: CASRRLAGDPYEQYF. CDR3 sequence (DNA): TGTGCCAGTAGACGCTTAGCGGGGGACCCCTACGAGCAGTACTTC. The chain employs TRBV19 and TRBJ2-7, with 9 bases fitting TRBD2. Germline CDR1 and CDR2: LNHDA and SQIVND (reference sequence). The trim removed 6 bases at V and 2 bases at J, leaving 8 bases unmatched. The CDR3 is made up of 15 amino acids.

This clone was detected once. The V gene is TRBV10-2, the J gene TRBJ2-1; 8 bases are a match to TRBD2. This CDR3 is built from 14 residues. With V trimmed by 4 bases and J by 7 bases, 6 bases remained unmatched. Germline CDR1 is WSHSY and CDR2 is SAAADI. The CDR3 region has the DNA TGCGCCAGCAGTGTTAGCGGGGCATGGAATGAGCAGTTCTTC. Translation gives CASSVSGAWNEQFF.

This clone was detected once. This chain links TRBV7-9 with TRBJ1-4; D ambiguous. V lost 2 bases and J lost 6, with 10 bases in between. CDR3 size: 14 residues. In germline, CDR1 is SEHNR, CDR2 FQNEAQ (reference sequence). The DNA for the CDR3 is TGTGCCAGCAGCTTAACGGGGTCTGATGAAAAACTGTTTTTT. This translates into CASSLTGSDEKLFF.

In its sample, this clone was seen once. The chain combines TRBV7-8 with TRBJ2-1, with 7 bases aligning to TRBD2. Germline V gene sequence: CDR1 SGHVS, CDR2 FQNEAQ. Losses at the gene ends were 5 bases for V and 0 bases for J; bases not matched to a gene: 4. The CDR3 consists of 15 residues. CDR3 DNA: TGTGCCAGCAGCAATAAGCGGGACTCCTACAATGAGCAGTTCTTC. As protein: CASSNKRDSYNEQFF.

The chain recombines TRBV5-1 with TRBJ1-4, with 12 bases matching TRBD1. The ends lost 1 base at V and 4 bases at J; junction bases unmatched: 11. Germline CDR1 reads SGHRS; CDR2 reads YFSETQ. The CDR3 is made up of 19 amino acids. The CDR3 nucleotides read TGCGCCAGCAGCTTGCCCGGGACAGGGGGCTTGGGGATTAATGAAAAACTGTTTTTT. Translation gives CASSLPGTGGLGINEKLFF.

This chain's CDR3 is CSVRGGRNTEAFF. CDR3 bases: TGCAGCGTTCGAGGGGGACGGAACACTGAAGCTTTCTTT. The rearrangement links TRBV29-1 to TRBJ1-1; possibly TRBD1 for D (6 bases). The ends were cut back, 5 bases at V and 1 base at J, with 11 bases in the middle. CDR3 length: 13 residues. Per the germline V gene, CDR1 is SQVTM and CDR2 is ANQGSEA.